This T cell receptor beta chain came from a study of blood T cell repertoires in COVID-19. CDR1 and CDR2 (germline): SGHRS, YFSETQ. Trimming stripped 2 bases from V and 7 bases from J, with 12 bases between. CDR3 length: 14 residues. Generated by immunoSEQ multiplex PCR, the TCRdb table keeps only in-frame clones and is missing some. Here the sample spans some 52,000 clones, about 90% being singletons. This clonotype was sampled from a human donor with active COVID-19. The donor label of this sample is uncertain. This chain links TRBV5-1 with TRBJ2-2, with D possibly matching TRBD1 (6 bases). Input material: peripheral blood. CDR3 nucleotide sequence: TGCGCCAGCAGCTTTCAGGGGACCAACGGGGAGCTGTTTTTT. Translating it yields CASSFQGTNGELFF.